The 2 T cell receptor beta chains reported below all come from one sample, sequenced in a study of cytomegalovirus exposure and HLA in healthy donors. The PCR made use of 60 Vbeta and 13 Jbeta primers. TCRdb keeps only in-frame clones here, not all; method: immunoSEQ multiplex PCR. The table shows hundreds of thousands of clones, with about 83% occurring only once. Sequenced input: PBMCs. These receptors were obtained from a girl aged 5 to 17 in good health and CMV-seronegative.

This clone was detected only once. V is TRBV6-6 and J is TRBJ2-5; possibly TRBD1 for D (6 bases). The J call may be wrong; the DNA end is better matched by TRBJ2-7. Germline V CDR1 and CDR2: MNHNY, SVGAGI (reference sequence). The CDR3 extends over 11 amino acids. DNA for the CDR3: TGTGCCACGACAGGAACCTACGAGCAGTACTTC. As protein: CATTGTYEQYF.

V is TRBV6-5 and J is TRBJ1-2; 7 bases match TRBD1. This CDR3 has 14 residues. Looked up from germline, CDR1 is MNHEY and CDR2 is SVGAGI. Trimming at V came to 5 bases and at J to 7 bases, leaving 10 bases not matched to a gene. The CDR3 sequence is CASSTTGSSLGYTF. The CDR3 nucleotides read TGTGCCAGCAGTACGACAGGGTCCTCTCTTGGCTACACCTTC.